The 16 T cell receptor beta chains reported below all come from one sample, sequenced in a study of CD8 T cells in ankylosing spondylitis (dated by TCRdb to the late 2010s). Overall study results and their limits: Blood from ankylosing spondylitis patients appeared to be characterized by a TCR beta motif composed of under 10 highly homologous amino acid variants.

Their antigen targets remain unknown. The protocol used for the library was 5' RACE. Sequencing instrument: Illumina HiSeq 2500. TCRdb trimmed the raw reads at Q25, called clones with MiXCR and kept productive beta chains. Every CDR3 protein is listed once, alongside the most common genes and DNA of its rows. The sample data list 400,000 or so distinct CDR3 sequences, and roughly a quarter of these were observed just once. About 0.89% of the sample lies in the top ten. The source material was blood, either unsorted or a sorted T cell fraction (not recorded which). The receptors here all came from a male donor with ankylosing spondylitis.

This rearrangement joins TRBV20-1 to TRBJ2-1; the match to TRBD2 covers 8 bases. The CDR3 length is 15 residues. The germline gives CDR1 DFQATT, CDR2 SNEGSKA (reference sequence). After removal of 1 base from V and 1 base from J, the junction contained 3 bases not matched to a gene. The CDR3 spells CSARVRGRSYNEQFF. In DNA, the CDR3 is TGCAGTGCTAGAGTCCGCGGGAGGTCCTACAATGAGCAGTTCTTC.

The chain combines TRBV4-2 with TRBJ2-1; D gene uncertain. The CDR3 sequence is 17 residues long. Germline CDR1 and CDR2: LGHNA and YNFKEQ. V lost 4 bases and J lost 3, with 19 bases in between. The CDR3 reads CASSPRPLAALYNEQFF. The CDR3 nucleotides read TGTGCCAGCAGCCCTCGACCCCTGGCGGCCCTCTACAATGAGCAGTTCTTC.

J is TRBJ2-2 and V is TRBV5-1; TRBD2 matches 8 bases. Losses at the gene ends were 3 bases for V and 4 bases for J; bases not matched to a gene: 5. Germline loops: CDR1 SGHRS, CDR2 YFSETQ. The CDR3 length is 15 residues. CDR3 protein: CASSSSGSGTGELFF. In DNA form, the CDR3 reads TGCGCCAGCAGCTCAAGCGGGAGTGGCACCGGGGAGCTGTTTTTT.

The chain has TRBV12-3 or TRBV12-4 and TRBJ2-1; D perhaps matches TRBD1 (5 bases). This CDR3 is built from 15 residues. Trimming removed 0 bases from V and 7 bases from J, with 13 bases in between. For the CDR3, the DNA is TGTGCCAGCAGTTTAGCCGGACCTAAGGGGAATGAGCAGTTCTTC. Amino acid sequence: CASSLAGPKGNEQFF.

This clonotype was found many times. The V call is TRBV7-9, the J call TRBJ1-4; D unresolved. Germline V lookup: CDR1 SEHNR, CDR2 FQNEAQ (reference sequence). V was shortened by 0 bases and J by 0 bases, with 8 bases between the two germline ends. This CDR3 spans 16 amino acids. The CDR3 here is CASSLARRATNEKLFF. The CDR3 region has the DNA TGTGCCAGCAGCTTAGCCAGACGTGCAACTAATGAAAAACTGTTTTTT.

V usage is TRBV12-3 or TRBV12-4 and J usage is TRBJ1-2; D is possibly TRBD1 (5 bases). The CDR3 totals 14 residues. V lost 3 bases and J lost 13, with 21 bases in between. The CDR3 DNA reads TGTGCCAGCAGTTTGGGGGTGGAGCCAACCGGAGGCACCTTC. Protein: CASSLGVEPTGGTF.

This clonotype was detected a few times. The rearrangement joins TRBV6-5 to TRBJ2-3; 10 bases fit TRBD1. CDR1 is MNHEY and CDR2 is SVGAGI in the germline V gene. The junction had 8 bases not matched to a gene; V was cut back by 4 bases and J by 4 bases. CDR3 length: 16 residues. The CDR3 region is CASSLTGGLSSDTQYF. Here the CDR3 DNA reads TGTGCCAGCAGTTTGACAGGGGGCTTGTCTTCAGATACGCAGTATTTT.

This clonotype was seen more than once but under ten times. The chain recombines TRBV15 with TRBJ1-3, with D hard to call. The CDR3 loop spans 17 amino acids. Germline-derived CDR1 and CDR2 are LNHNV and YYDKDF (reference sequence). V was shortened by 2 bases and J by 4 bases, with 18 bases between the two germline ends. In DNA, the CDR3 is TGTGCCACCAGCAGACCACACACGGGTTCCCTCGGAAACACCATATATTTT. This codes for CATSRPHTGSLGNTIYF.

The chain uses TRBV20-1 and TRBJ1-5; 8 bases map to TRBD1. V dropped 3 bases and J dropped 3; count of bases not matched to a gene: 13. The CDR3 length is 17 residues. Germline lookup yields CDR1 DFQATT and CDR2 SNEGSKA (reference sequence). Here the CDR3 reads CSASSSIGTGVNQPQHF. The DNA for the CDR3 is TGCAGTGCTAGTTCTTCGATTGGGACAGGAGTCAATCAGCCCCAGCATTTT.

Points on this clonotype: One end of the junction fails to match germline, which may point to a read error. V gene TRBV10-3 combines with J gene TRBJ2-1; D possibly corresponds to TRBD2 (5 bases). This CDR3 has 14 residues. Germline loops: CDR1 ENHRY, CDR2 SYGVKD. CDR3 region: CAINEGSSYNEQFF. In DNA form, the CDR3 reads TGTGCCATCAATGAGGGAAGCTCCTACAATGAGCAGTTCTTC.

This clonotype was counted a few times. The chain recombines TRBV5-1 with TRBJ2-5; TRBD2 agrees at 8 bases. The J segment lost 7 bases and the V segment lost 1 base, leaving 6 bases of the junction unmatched. The CDR3 spans 14 residues. Germline V gives CDR1 SGHRS, CDR2 YFSETQ. CDR3 amino acids: CASSLQGSGATQYF. The CDR3 nucleotides read TGCGCCAGCAGCTTGCAAGGTAGCGGGGCGACCCAGTACTTC.

This clonotype occurred a few times. V and J are TRBV10-2 and TRBJ2-1; 8 bases map to TRBD2. V shed 11 bases and J 7 bases; nucleotides not matched to a gene: 4. Germline V CDR1 and CDR2: WSHSY, SAAADI. The CDR3 runs 11 residues. CDR3 protein: CASGGRNEQFF. CDR3 nucleotides: TGCGCCTCGGGCGGGAGGAATGAGCAGTTCTTC.

This clonotype showed up just once. The gene calls are TRBV20-1 and TRBJ2-3; a weak D match, TRBD2 (6 bases). In germline, CDR1 is DFQATT, CDR2 SNEGSKA (reference sequence). The CDR3 has 17 residues. With 6 bases removed from V and 1 base from J, the gap between germline ends came to 23 bases. The DNA for the CDR3 is TGCAGTGCCAAATCCGTCGGGGGAGCGGGTGGCACAGATACGCAGTATTTT. Its translation: CSAKSVGGAGGTDTQYF.

This clonotype has ten or more counts. The V and J genes are TRBV5-5 and TRBJ1-4; a weak D match, TRBD1 (6 bases). The V end was cut by 4 bases, the J end by 0 bases, with 13 bases between. The germline V gene encodes CDR1 SGHKS and CDR2 YYEKEE (reference sequence). The CDR3 has 16 amino acids. The CDR3 DNA reads as TGTGCCAGCAGCCTCAGGGGAATTACAACTAATGAAAAACTGTTTTTT. This codes for CASSLRGITTNEKLFF.

The chain recombines TRBV29-1 with TRBJ2-5, with unresolved D. The V and J ends lost 4 bases and 5 bases respectively, with 8 bases between them. The CDR3 is 11 amino acids. Per the germline V gene, CDR1 is SQVTM and CDR2 is ANQGSEA. The CDR3 protein is CSVVTSETQYF. The DNA of the CDR3 is TGCAGCGTTGTTACTTCGGAGACCCAGTACTTC.

The chain has TRBV6-2 or TRBV6-3 and TRBJ2-7; the match to TRBD1 covers 8 bases. With 5 bases clipped from V and 3 bases from J, the junction kept 6 bases outside the gene matches. CDR3 length equals 14 residues. CDR1 and CDR2 from the germline V gene are MNHEY and SVGEGT. CDR3 sequence: CASSPDRGLYEQYF. The CDR3 DNA reads TGTGCCAGCAGTCCCGACAGGGGACTCTACGAGCAGTACTTC.